This TCR beta chain was retrieved from a study of cytomegalovirus exposure and HLA in healthy donors. Germline CDR1 SGHRS, CDR2 YFSETQ. The CDR3 covers 14 residues. V was clipped by 0 bases and J by 6 bases, with 10 bases between them. The PCR made use of 60 Vbeta and 13 Jbeta primers. Here immunoSEQ multiplex PCR was the method, and the copy in TCRdb shows in-frame clones only, minus some. This table has about 130,000 clones, 64% appearing once. The TCR comes from a woman aged 40 to 50 in good health and CMV-seronegative. Sequenced input: PBMCs. This chain connects TRBV5-1 to TRBJ2-1; D possibly corresponds to TRBD1 (5 bases). The CDR3 bases are TGCGCCAGCAGCTTGGCCAGGGCTGCCAATGAGCAGTTCTTC. Translating it yields CASSLARAANEQFF.